This T cell receptor (beta chain) was sequenced in a study of OX40 agonist ivuxolimab in advanced cancers. The table came from immunoSEQ multiplex PCR; TCRdb's copy has only in-frame clones and leaves some out. The data contain about 80,000 clones, about four fifths of them singletons. V gave up 0 bases and J gave up 4 bases, with 12 bases separating them. The CDR3 consists of 15 residues. The germline gives CDR1 LGHNA, CDR2 YSLEER. The specimen comprised CD4+ or CD8+ T cells sorted from blood, sampled in a trial of the OX40 agonist ivuxolimab. The clonotype was recovered from an adult with an advanced solid tumor such as melanoma, head and neck, liver or kidney cancer. The chain is built from TRBV4-3 and TRBJ1-1; D uncertain. The CDR3, as DNA: TGCGCCAGCAGCCAAGAACCGACGGGAATCACTGAAGCTTTCTTT. It specifies CASSQEPTGITEAFF.